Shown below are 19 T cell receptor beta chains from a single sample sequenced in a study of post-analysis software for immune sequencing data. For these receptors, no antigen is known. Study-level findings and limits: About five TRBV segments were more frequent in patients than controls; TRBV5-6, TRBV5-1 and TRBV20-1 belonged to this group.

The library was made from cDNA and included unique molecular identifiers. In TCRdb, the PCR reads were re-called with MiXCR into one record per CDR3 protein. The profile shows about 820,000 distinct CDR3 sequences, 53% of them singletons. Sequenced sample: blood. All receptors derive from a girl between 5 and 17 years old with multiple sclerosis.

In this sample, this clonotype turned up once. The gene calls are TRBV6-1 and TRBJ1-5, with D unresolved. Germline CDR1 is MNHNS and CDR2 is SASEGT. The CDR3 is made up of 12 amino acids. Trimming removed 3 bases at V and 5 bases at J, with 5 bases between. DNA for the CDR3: TGTGCCAGCAGTGATCCTCATCAGCCCCAGCATTTT. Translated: CASSDPHQPQHF.

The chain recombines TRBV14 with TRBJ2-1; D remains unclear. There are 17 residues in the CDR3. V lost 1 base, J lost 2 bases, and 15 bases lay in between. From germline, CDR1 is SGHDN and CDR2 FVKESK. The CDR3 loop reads CASSQVAQDYPYNEQFF. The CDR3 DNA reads TGTGCCAGCAGCCAAGTTGCTCAGGATTACCCCTACAATGAGCAGTTCTTC.

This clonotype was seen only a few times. CDR3 nucleotide sequence: TGTGCCAGCAGCGTCGTGGGGACAGGGATCTACGAGCAGTACTTC. Translated, it gives CASSVVGTGIYEQYF. The chain joins TRBV9 to TRBJ2-7; 9 bases match TRBD1. J gave up 3 bases and V 2 bases, and 6 bases lay outside the gene matches. The length of the CDR3 is 15 residues. Per germline, CDR1 SGDLS and CDR2 YYNGEE.

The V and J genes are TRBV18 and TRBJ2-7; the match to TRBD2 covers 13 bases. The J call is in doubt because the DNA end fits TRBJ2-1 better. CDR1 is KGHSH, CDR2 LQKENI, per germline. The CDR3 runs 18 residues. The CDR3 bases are TGTGCCAGCTCACCAACCAACCTCGGGACTAGCGGGATGAATGAGCAGTTCTTC. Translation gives CASSPTNLGTSGMNEQFF.

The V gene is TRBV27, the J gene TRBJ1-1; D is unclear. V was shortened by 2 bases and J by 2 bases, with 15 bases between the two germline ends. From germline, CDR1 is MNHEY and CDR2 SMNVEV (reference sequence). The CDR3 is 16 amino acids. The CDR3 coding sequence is TGTGCCAGCAGTTTAACAGTCGGTGGAGTAAACACTGAAGCTTTCTTT. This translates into CASSLTVGGVNTEAFF.

The CDR3 bases are TGCAGTGCTAGAGCTTACCTCTCCGGGGTAGACCACTATGGCTACACCTTC. Protein product: CSARAYLSGVDHYGYTF. The genes are TRBV20-1 and TRBJ1-2; D is undetermined. Per the germline V gene, CDR1 is DFQATT and CDR2 is SNEGSKA (reference sequence). The CDR3 has 17 residues. Trimming took 1 base from V and 3 from J, leaving 21 bases between them.

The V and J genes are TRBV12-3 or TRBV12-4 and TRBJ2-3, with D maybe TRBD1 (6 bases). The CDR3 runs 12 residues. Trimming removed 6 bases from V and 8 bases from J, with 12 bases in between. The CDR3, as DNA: TGTGCCAGCAGCACAGGGTCAGTTACGCAGTATTTT. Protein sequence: CASSTGSVTQYF.

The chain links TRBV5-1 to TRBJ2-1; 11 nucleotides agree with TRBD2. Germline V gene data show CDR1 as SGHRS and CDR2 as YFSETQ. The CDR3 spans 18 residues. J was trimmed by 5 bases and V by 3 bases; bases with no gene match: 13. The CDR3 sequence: CASSWAPGLAELNNEQFF. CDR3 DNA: TGCGCCAGCAGCTGGGCCCCGGGACTAGCGGAGCTCAACAATGAGCAGTTCTTC.

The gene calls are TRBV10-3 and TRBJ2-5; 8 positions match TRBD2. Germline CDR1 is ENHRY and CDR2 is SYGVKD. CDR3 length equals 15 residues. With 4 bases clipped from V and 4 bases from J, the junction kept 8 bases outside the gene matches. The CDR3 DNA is TGTGCCATCAGTGTCGGAGGGGCGGGAGGAGAGACCCAGTACTTC. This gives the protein CAISVGGAGGETQYF.

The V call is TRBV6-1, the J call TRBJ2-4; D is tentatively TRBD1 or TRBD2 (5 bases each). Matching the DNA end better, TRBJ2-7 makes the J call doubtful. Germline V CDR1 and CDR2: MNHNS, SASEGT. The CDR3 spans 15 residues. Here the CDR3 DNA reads TGTGCCAGCGGAACACGGACTCGACAGACCTACGAGCAGTACTTC. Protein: CASGTRTRQTYEQYF.

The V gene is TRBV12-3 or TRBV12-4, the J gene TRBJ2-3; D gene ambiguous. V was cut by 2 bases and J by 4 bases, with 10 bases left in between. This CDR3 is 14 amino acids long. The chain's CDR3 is CASSLRTVPDTQYF. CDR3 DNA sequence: TGTGCCAGCAGTTTAAGGACGGTCCCAGATACGCAGTATTTT.

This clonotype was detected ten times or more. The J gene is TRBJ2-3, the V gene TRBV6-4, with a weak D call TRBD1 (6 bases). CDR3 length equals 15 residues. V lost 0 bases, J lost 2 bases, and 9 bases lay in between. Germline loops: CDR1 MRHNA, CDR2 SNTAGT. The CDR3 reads CASSDSNRATDTQYF. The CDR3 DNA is TGTGCCAGCAGTGACTCGAACAGGGCCACAGATACGCAGTATTTT.

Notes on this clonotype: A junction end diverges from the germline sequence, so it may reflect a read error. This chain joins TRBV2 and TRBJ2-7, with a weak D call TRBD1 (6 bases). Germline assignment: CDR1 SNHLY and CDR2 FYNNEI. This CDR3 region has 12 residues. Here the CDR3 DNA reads TGTGCCACCAGTTGGGGGACACACGAGCAGTACTTC. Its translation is CATSWGTHEQYF.

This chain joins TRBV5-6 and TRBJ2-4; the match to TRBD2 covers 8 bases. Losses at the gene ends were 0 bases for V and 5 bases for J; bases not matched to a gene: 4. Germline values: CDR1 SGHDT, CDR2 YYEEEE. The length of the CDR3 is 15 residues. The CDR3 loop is CASSLAGGGQNIQYF. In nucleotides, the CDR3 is TGTGCCAGCAGCTTGGCCGGGGGGGGCCAAAACATTCAGTACTTC.

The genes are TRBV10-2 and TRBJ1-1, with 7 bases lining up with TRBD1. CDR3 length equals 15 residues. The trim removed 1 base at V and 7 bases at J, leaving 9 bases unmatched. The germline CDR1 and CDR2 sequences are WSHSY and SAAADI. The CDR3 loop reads CASSELRQGLGEAFF. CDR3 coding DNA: TGCGCCAGCAGTGAGTTGAGACAGGGATTGGGTGAAGCTTTCTTT.

CDR3 amino acids: CASSLAAGSGGSTTDTQYF. Here the CDR3 DNA reads TGTGCCAGCAGCTTAGCGGCTGGTAGCGGGGGCTCAACGACAGATACGCAGTATTTT. The rearrangement uses TRBV7-6 and TRBJ2-3; TRBD2 agrees at 9 bases. This CDR3 contains 19 residues. Germline CDR1 reads SGHVS; CDR2 reads FNYEAQ. V trimming: 0 bases; J trimming: 3 bases; junction bases outside the gene matches: 13. The whole variable domain, filled in from reference TRBV7-6 and TRBJ2-3, reads GAGVSQSPRYKVTKRGQDVALRCDPISGHVSLYWYRQALGQGPEFLTYFNYEAQQDKSGLPNDRFSAERPEGSISTLTIQRTEQRDSAMYRCASSLAAGSGGSTTDTQYFGPGTRLTVL.

The CDR3 bases are TGCAGTGCTAGAGCAGCGGAGGGCCGCCAGCATTTT. Translating gives CSARAAEGRQHF. The gene calls are TRBV20-1 and TRBJ1-5; D not resolved. Germline V CDR1 and CDR2: DFQATT, SNEGSKA (reference sequence). Trimming left V 1 base short and J 12 bases short, with 13 bases between. The CDR3 loop spans 12 amino acids.

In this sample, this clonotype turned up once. The CDR3 DNA follows: TGCAGGGCGCACCGGGGGCCACGCGAGCAGTACTTC. Protein sequence: CRAHRGPREQYF. The rearrangement uses TRBV20-1 and TRBJ2-7, with D tentatively TRBD1 or TRBD2 (6 bases each). This CDR3 has 12 residues. Germline CDR1 and CDR2: DFQATT and SNEGSKA (reference sequence).

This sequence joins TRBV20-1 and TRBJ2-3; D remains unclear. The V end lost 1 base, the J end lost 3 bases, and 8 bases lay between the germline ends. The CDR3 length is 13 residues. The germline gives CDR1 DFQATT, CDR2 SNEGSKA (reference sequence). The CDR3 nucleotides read TGCAGTGCTAGAGTGGCCGAAACAGATACGCAGTATTTT. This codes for CSARVAETDTQYF.